This TCR beta chain is from a study of neurological immune-mediated disorders. Trimming pared 6 bases from V and 5 bases from J, leaving 10 bases between. CDR1 is MNHNY, CDR2 SVGAGI, per germline (reference sequence). The CDR3 extends over 12 amino acids. TCRdb reprocessed the 5' RACE reads via MiXCR and lists one record per CDR3 protein. The table has 40,000 to 55,000 distinct CDR3 sequences, roughly 3% seen once. The source material was PBMCs. The origin of this receptor is a woman aged 45-60 years with multiple sclerosis. This chain uses TRBV6-6 with TRBJ1-1; D gene unclear. The DNA of the CDR3 is TGTGCCAGCAGCTGGTTCGGGACTGAAGCTTTCTTT. This gives the protein CASSWFGTEAFF.